This record looks at one TCR beta chain sequence and its context. Its antigen target is currently unknown. No base quality values were provided; no much bigger clone lies one nucleotide off. The data derive from a study of identical twins (dated by TCRdb to 2016 to 2017). In the study overall: TCR alpha and beta repertoires from monozygotic twins, unrelated adults of various ages and cord blood were deep-sequenced to test whether fetal clonotypes persist. Replicate twin experiments were performed at different times using different library preparation protocols to rule out contamination. General conclusions and limits of the study: Because the same donors could not be followed over many years, the conclusions depended on cross-sectional statistical analysis. In monozygotic twins, out-of-frame TCR alpha sharing was systematically underestimated by recombination models, although the models agreed with sharing between unrelated individuals. Excess twin sharing in beta out-of-frame sequences was weaker because fewer shared sequences lowered the signal-to-noise ratio. Invariant T cells such as MAIT and iNKT could partly confound zero-insertion analyses, although diverse VJ usage argued against such confounding for most clonotypes. Fewer insertions were carried by abundant cord blood beta clonotypes; a weaker similar trend was observed in young adult naive repertoires, while no such trend was observed in memory repertoires. Compared with coincidental sharing between unrelated individuals, out-of-frame TCR alpha sequences shared between twins had an excess of sequences with low generation probability.

Library preparation was by 5' RACE. The instrument was an Illumina HiSeq 2000. A universal primer binding site was added through template switching, and the final cDNA carried a unique molecular identifier so that TCR cDNA molecules could be counted accurately. Specific primers in the conserved constant-segment region were used to synthesize first-strand cDNA for TCR alpha and beta chains. To control for contamination, every cDNA library was double barcoded, receiving both a SMART-Mk sample barcode and Illumina barcodes. TruSeq adapter sequences along with Illumina sample barcodes were introduced in two successive PCR steps. The TCR alpha and beta cDNA libraries were sequenced on the Illumina HiSeq platform using custom primers. On the study's bioinformatics: Raw reads were processed with MiGEC to extract unique molecular identifiers, and MiXCR was used to determine CDR3 positions. Recombination models were inferred per individual with the repgenHMM and IGoR tools using an EM algorithm. Shared clonotypes were analyzed with the tcR package in R, and sharing was normalized by the product of cloneset sizes. To study raw recombination without the effects of thymic and clonal selection, out-of-frame nonproductive sequences were analyzed. TCRdb cleaned the public reads at Q25 with fastp, built clones with MiXCR and kept in-frame beta chains. Rows with a matching CDR3 protein are joined into one entry that keeps the most common DNA and genes. TCRdb's processing, not the authors', yielded these V and J calls. This sample holds about 530,000 distinct CDR3 sequences; around 24% were observed only once. The ten largest account for 0.45% to 0.5% of the sample.

Inclusive of the bounding cysteine and valine, the CDR3 is 14 residues long. Just CDR3 DNA is preserved here, 42 bases in frame from base 1. The germline V gene sets CDR1 to MNHNS and CDR2 to SASEGT. V loses 5 bases at its end and J loses 5 bases; junction bases beyond the gene matches: 9. Every donor in the study was a healthy Caucasian. Three pairs of female monozygotic twins, all aged about 18 to 29 years, made up the twin cohort. CD4+ and CD8+ T cell populations were isolated with positive isolation kits from Invitrogen. These data are also associated with another study on yellow fever vaccine responses in identical twins. As noted in the second study: According to the authors, in identical twins the way T cells responded to vaccination appeared partly convergent and partly personalized. Focusing on identical twins, the study followed the T cell clones that responded to the vaccine, and did so with precision.

The chain is encoded by TRBV6-1 joined to TRBJ2-7; 7 nucleotides in the junction match TRBD1. The sample consisted of CD4+ T cells sorted from blood. The sequence derives from a woman aged 18-35 years in good health. The encoded CDR3 is CASSRRGRVNEQYV. The DNA is as follows: TGTGCCAGCAGTAGAAGGGGGCGCGTAAACGAGCAGTACGTC.